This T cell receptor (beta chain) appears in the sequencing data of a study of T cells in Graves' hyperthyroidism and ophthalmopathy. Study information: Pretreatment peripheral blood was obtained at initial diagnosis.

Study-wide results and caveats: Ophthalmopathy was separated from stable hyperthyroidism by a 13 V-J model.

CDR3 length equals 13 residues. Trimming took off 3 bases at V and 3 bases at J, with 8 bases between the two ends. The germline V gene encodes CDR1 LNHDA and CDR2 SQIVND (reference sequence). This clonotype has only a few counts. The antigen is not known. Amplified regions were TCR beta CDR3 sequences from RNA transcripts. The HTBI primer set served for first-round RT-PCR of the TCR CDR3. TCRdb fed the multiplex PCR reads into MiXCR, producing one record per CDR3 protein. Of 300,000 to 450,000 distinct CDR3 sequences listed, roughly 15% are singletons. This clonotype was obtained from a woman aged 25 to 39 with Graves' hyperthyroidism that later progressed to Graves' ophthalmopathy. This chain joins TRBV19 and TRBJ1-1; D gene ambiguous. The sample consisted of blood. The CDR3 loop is CASSIYRDTEAFF. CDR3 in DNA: TGTGCCAGTAGTATTTACAGAGACACTGAAGCTTTCTTT.